This TCR beta chain was observed in a study of T cells in Graves' hyperthyroidism and ophthalmopathy (dated by TCRdb to the late 2010s). General notes on the study: Peripheral blood was sampled at the time of initial diagnosis, prior to any treatment. TCR V-J signatures able to tell the groups apart were searched for in a discovery cohort of 100 or so patients, of whom around 43 had Graves' ophthalmopathy and roughly 58 had stable Graves' hyperthyroidism. The approximately 98 discovery patients were randomly divided into training and test sets at a 7:3 ratio. Following sampling, methimazole starting at 30 mg daily was given to hyperthyroidism patients, and high-dose intravenous methylprednisolone was given to ophthalmopathy patients. Prospective prediction of ophthalmopathy was tested in an independent validation cohort of about 19 hyperthyroidism patients and some 17 patients who later progressed to ophthalmopathy. The paper reports TCR Vbeta CDR3 sequencing of 130 to 150 peripheral blood samples: under 45 ophthalmopathy, under 85 hyperthyroidism and approximately 17 progressor patients. The study also compared thyroid tissue and blood T-cell repertoires from roughly six Graves' hyperthyroidism patients. Summary of the overall study and its limitations: In cross-validation, a model built on a 13 V-J signature told ophthalmopathy apart from stable hyperthyroidism with less than 90% sensitivity and approximately 81% specificity, and in testing the same model reached 80%/75%. In validation, the model predicted progression to ophthalmopathy with around 71% sensitivity and 72.22% specificity, a median of about 6 months before onset. Most expanded thyroid clonotypes (frequency above 0.001) were also detected in blood, a finding suggesting that blood repertoires may reflect thyroid immune responses. No statistical method was used to set the sample size in advance, and investigators knew the group allocation.

Moderately to severely active disease, a Clinical Activity Score of at least 3, a NOSPECS grade of at least 4, and a duration under 3 months were present in ophthalmopathy patients. The study excluded patients with uncontrolled infections, other autoimmune diseases, pregnancy or lactation. Diagnoses were established on the basis of clinical symptoms, serum thyroxine and TRAb, thyroid ultrasound, and orbital computed tomography. PBMCs were isolated from roughly 10 ml of fresh peripheral blood by Ficoll-Paque density gradient centrifugation. Total RNA was extracted with Trizol reagent, and quality was checked on an Agilent 2100 Bioanalyzer. Its CDR3 holds 16 amino acids, cysteine through phenylalanine. The entry retains the CDR3 DNA only, 48 bases that are in frame from base 1. V is cut by 3 bases and J by 2 bases, and the space between the germline ends is 18 bases. CDR1 is given as SGHDT and CDR2 as YYEEEE, both from the germline V gene.

The TCR beta CDR3 regions were amplified from the RNA transcripts. A first-round RT-PCR of the TCR CDR3 used the HTBI primer set with the Qiagen OneStep RT-PCR kit. Libraries were constructed in a second round of multiplex PCR, after which size selection and purification were carried out. Paired-end sequencing of the libraries was performed with 100 bp reads on an Illumina HiSeq2000. The authors processed their data as follows. SOAPnuke was used to process the raw data, removing reads that contained adapters or uncalled bases, had a mean Phred below 15, or lacked an exact match to the constant primer or identifier. High-quality paired reads were merged with COPE v1.2.5, and unique nucleotide sequences were defined as clonotypes. MiTCR v1.1 was used to align clonotypes to the IMGT TRBV, TRBD and TRBJ reference segments. Only V-J combinations with frequency above 0.0001, covering 99.2% of repertoires, were analysed. The TCS score was defined as the ratio of F50 (clonal expansion) to E x V (chaos), calculated using BLOSUM62-based TCRdist between CDR3 peptides within each V-J. Welch's t-statistics and random forest reduced around 510 V-J features to around 14, which were used in a naive Bayes classifier (R e1071). The raw public data were reprocessed by TCRdb itself: fastp quality trimming at Q25, MiXCR clonotype calling, in-frame beta chains only. Entries that share a CDR3 protein sequence are merged under the most common genes and DNA. The authors' filters were not applied to this entry. The sample contains 450,000 to 500,000 distinct CDR3 sequences, under 25% of them found a single time. The top ten constitute about 53% of the sample.

Remarks on this clonotype: Its antigen remains undetermined. The input lacks base qualities; no much larger clone sits a single base away.

The rearranged segments are TRBV5-6 and TRBJ2-7; no D segment can be confidently identified. This TCR was recovered from a woman aged 70-85 years with Graves' ophthalmopathy. Source material: blood. CDR3 region: CASSSRSGPDAYEQYF. The DNA reads as follows: TGTGCCAGCAGCTCCCGGTCCGGACCCGATGCCTACGAGCAGTACTTC.